Described below is a single TCR beta chain sequence and its context. Its cognate antigen is unknown. V was trimmed by 3 bases and J by 1 base, leaving 17 bases between them. The CDR3 sequence is 17 residues long. The V gene's germline CDR1 is SGHAT and CDR2 FQNNGV. The data were obtained in a study of cytomegalovirus exposure and HLA in healthy donors. Study as a whole: For the roughly 400 genotyped donors, approximately 82% fell within the Caucasian-associated ancestry cluster. Study-level points and caveats: Later analysis indicated greater clonal expansion among HLA-associated TCR beta chains than among equally common other chains. When analyzed later, a missense DCLRE1C variant was found to be linked to TCR beta V- and J-gene trimming.

Donors showed nominal health when sampled, although they likely had unrecorded immune exposures. The PCR made use of 60 Vbeta and 13 Jbeta primers. Clones were sequenced by immunoSEQ multiplex PCR, and TCRdb holds only the in-frame ones, with some missing. The sample lists roughly 71,000 clones; about 67% were seen once. This rearrangement joins TRBV11-2 to TRBJ2-3, with a tentative D call TRBD1 (6 bases). The sequence came from a human donor in good health. Input material: PBMCs. The CDR3 here is CASSFFSGVRGTDTQYF. The CDR3 bases are TGTGCCAGCAGCTTTTTTTCAGGGGTTCGGGGCACAGATACGCAGTATTTT. The variable domain in full, with the rest retrieved from reference TRBV11-2 and TRBJ2-3, is EAGVAQSPRYKIIEKRQSVAFWCNPISGHATLYWYQQILGQGPKLLIQFQNNGVVDDSQLPKDRFSAERLKGVDSTLKIQPAKLEDSAVYLCASSFFSGVRGTDTQYFGPGTRLTVL.